The clone carrying this TCR beta chain was counted only a few times. Antigen: not known. Germline CDR1 and CDR2: MGHRA and YSYEKL. The V and J ends lost 1 base and 9 bases, in that order; junction bases with no gene match: 6. CDR3 length equals 15 residues. This entry comes from a study of cytomegalovirus exposure and HLA in healthy donors. Overall study results and limits: Most of the CMV-associated TCR beta chains (in a later analysis) appeared to be HLA-restricted.

PCR employed 60 Vbeta and 13 Jbeta primers. The repertoire was sequenced with immunoSEQ multiplex PCR; TCRdb's copy has only in-frame clones and lacks some. Of 140,000 to 150,000 clones listed, 9.7% are singletons. The clonotype comes from a man between 45 and 60 years old in good health and CMV-seronegative. The V and J genes are TRBV4-1 and TRBJ1-3, with TRBD1 identical over 10 bases. Sample: PBMCs. The CDR3 loop is CASSQVGTGVSTIYF. DNA of the CDR3: TGCGCCAGCAGCCAAGTAGGGACAGGGGTTTCCACCATATATTTT.